Following are 26 T cell receptor beta chains from one sample sequenced in a study of CD8+ T cells in alopecia areata. Treatment noted: oral pan-JAK inhibitor, 5-10 mg twice daily. It was cDNA, reverse transcribed from extracted RNA, that served as the sequencing template. The assay was immunoSEQ multiplex PCR, and TCRdb's table has in-frame clones only and misses some. The data contain 150,000 to 200,000 clones, approximately 62% of them singletons. Source: CD4+ T cells sorted from blood, taken at week 24, from a patient treated with tofacitinib. These receptors all come from a human donor with alopecia areata.

The rearrangement uses TRBV30 and TRBJ1-3, with D possibly being TRBD1 (5 bases). Deletions cut 5 bases from V and 2 bases from J, with 7 bases between. Germline-derived CDR1 and CDR2 are GTSNPN and SVGIG (reference sequence). This CDR3 region has 12 residues. The DNA of the CDR3 is TGTGCCTGGTGGGGGACTGGAAACACCATATATTTT. This codes for CAWWGTGNTIYF.

The chain recombines TRBV30 with TRBJ1-4; D gene uncertain. The CDR3 covers 14 residues. CDR1 is GTSNPN, CDR2 SVGIG, per germline (reference sequence). Trimming took off 0 bases at V and 4 bases at J, with 9 bases between the two ends. The CDR3 DNA follows: TGTGCCTGGAGTGTCGGGCGGATTAATGAAAAACTGTTTTTT. As protein: CAWSVGRINEKLFF. The variable domain in full, with the rest retrieved from reference TRBV30 and TRBJ1-4, is SQTIHQWPATLVQPVGSPLSLECTVEGTSNPNLYWYRQAAGRGLQLLFYSVGIGQISSEVPQNLSASRPQDRQFILSSKKLLLSDSGFYLCAWSVGRINEKLFFGSGTQLSVL.

V and J are TRBV5-7 and TRBJ1-5; D is unclear. TRBV5-7 is an open reading frame whose function is uncertain. The CDR3 is made up of 15 amino acids. The germline V and J ends were trimmed by 0 bases and 7 bases, with 14 bases remaining between them. The CDR3 nucleotides read TGTGCCAGCAGCTTGGGCAGCGGCCCAGAGCAGCCCCAGCATTTT. The encoded protein is CASSLGSGPEQPQHF.

A note on this clone: Given the absence of the conserved phenylalanine or tryptophan at the CDR3 end, a read error is likely. The chain combines TRBV5-6 with TRBJ1-2; 8 bases are shared with TRBD1. The length of the CDR3 is 15 residues. J lost 8 bases, V lost 2 bases, and 11 bases had no gene match. Germline V gene data show CDR1 as SGHDT and CDR2 as YYEEEE. The CDR3 sequence: CASSLFDRGSGGYTS. The CDR3 nucleotides are TGTGCCAGCAGCTTATTCGACAGGGGATCGGGCGGCTACACCTCC.

The V gene is TRBV7-2, the J gene TRBJ2-3, with 15 bases that match TRBD2. CDR3 size: 18 residues. Germline loops: CDR1 SGHTA, CDR2 FQGNSA. J gave up 5 bases and V 5 bases, and 11 bases lay outside the gene matches. The CDR3 nucleotides read TGTGCCAGCAGCGTATTCAGGACTAGCGGGGGGGCCGGAGATACGCAGTATTTT. Translating it yields CASSVFRTSGGAGDTQYF.

This clone has a handful of counts. V and J are TRBV27 and TRBJ2-7; D may match TRBD1 or TRBD2 (6 bases each). Germline loops: CDR1 MNHEY, CDR2 SMNVEV (reference sequence). Trimming left V 5 bases short and J 0 bases short, with 17 bases between. The CDR3 spans 16 residues. CDR3 amino acids: CASSKNKGGYSYEQYF. CDR3 sequence (DNA): TGTGCCAGCAGTAAAAATAAGGGGGGCTACTCCTACGAGCAGTACTTC.

With regard to this clone: This specimen includes other DNA sequences encoding the same CDR3. The V call is TRBV29-1, the J call TRBJ2-3; D is possibly TRBD2 (6 bases). Germline V CDR1 and CDR2: SQVTM, ANQGSEA. CDR3 length: 13 amino acids. V was trimmed by 3 bases and J by 2 bases, leaving 9 bases between them. As DNA, the CDR3 is TGCAGCGTTGAGGGGAGGAACACAGATACGCAGTATTTT. Residues: CSVEGRNTDTQYF.

The rearrangement uses TRBV29-1 and TRBJ2-3, with 8 bases aligning to TRBD2. Per the germline V gene, CDR1 is SQVTM and CDR2 is ANQGSEA. The J segment lost 5 bases and the V segment lost 5 bases, leaving 3 bases of the junction unmatched. This CDR3 spans 12 amino acids. The CDR3 DNA follows: TGCAGCGTTATCCGGGAGGGAGATACGCAGTATTTT. This codes for CSVIREGDTQYF.

V usage is TRBV29-1 and J usage is TRBJ1-1; perhaps TRBD1 as D (5 bases). The CDR3 sequence is 13 residues long. CDR1 and CDR2 from the germline V gene are SQVTM and ANQGSEA. Trimming took 4 bases from V and 2 from J, leaving 11 bases between them. The CDR3 loop reads CSVARVGNTEAFF. In nucleotides, the CDR3 is TGCAGCGTTGCCAGGGTGGGTAACACTGAAGCTTTCTTT. The complete variable domain, with remaining parts taken from reference TRBV29-1 and TRBJ1-1, reads SAVISQKPSRDICQRGTSLTIQCQVDSQVTMMFWYRQQPGQSLTLIATANQGSEATYESGFVIDKFPISRPNLTFSTLTVSNMSPEDSSIYLCSVARVGNTEAFFGQGTRLTVV.

This clone was picked up a small number of times. The chain links TRBV18 to TRBJ2-6; no firm D call. The CDR3 has 15 amino acids. The V gene lost 0 bases and the J gene lost 0 bases, with 3 bases spanning the gap. Per germline, CDR1 KGHSH and CDR2 LQKENI. This CDR3 is CASSPPYSGANVLTF. The DNA of the CDR3 is TGTGCCAGCTCACCACCGTACTCTGGGGCCAACGTCCTGACTTTC.

This chain connects TRBV6-5 to TRBJ1-2; D not resolved. The CDR3 has 14 amino acids. Per germline, CDR1 MNHEY and CDR2 SVGAGI. Trimming removed 2 bases at V and 7 bases at J, with 14 bases between. The CDR3 DNA reads TGTGCCAGCAGTTACGAGGGTTTGGTCAGTGGCTACACCTTC. Translated: CASSYEGLVSGYTF.

This clone turned up a few times. This rearrangement joins TRBV5-4 to TRBJ2-5; unclear D gene. Germline CDR1 is SGHNT and CDR2 is YYREEE (reference sequence). The CDR3 sequence is 12 residues long. The ends were cut back, 4 bases at V and 5 bases at J, with 9 bases in the middle. The CDR3 protein is CASSPQSETQYF. In nucleotides, the CDR3 is TGTGCCAGCAGCCCCCAGTCCGAGACCCAGTACTTC. The complete variable domain, with remaining parts taken from reference TRBV5-4 and TRBJ2-5, reads ETGVTQSPTHLIKTRGQQVTLRCSSQSGHNTVSWYQQALGQGPQFIFQYYREEENGRGNFPPRFSGLQFPNYSSELNVNALELDDSALYLCASSPQSETQYFGPGTRLLVL.

The chain is built from TRBV7-8 and TRBJ2-7; D is uncertain. The germline V and J ends were trimmed by 0 bases and 2 bases, with 17 bases remaining between them. CDR1 is SGHVS and CDR2 is FQNEAQ in the germline V gene. The CDR3 runs 17 residues. CDR3 protein: CASSLAFALVQTYEQYF. For the CDR3, the DNA is TGTGCCAGCAGCTTAGCGTTCGCTCTAGTGCAAACCTACGAGCAGTACTTC.

This clone was counted between two and nine times. This chain links TRBV9 with TRBJ2-3; D is unclear. Germline assignment: CDR1 SGDLS and CDR2 YYNGEE. The CDR3 totals 14 residues. Trimming took 0 bases from V and 2 from J, leaving 7 bases between them. In DNA, the CDR3 is TGTGCCAGCAGCGTAGAGGCGCCCACAGATACGCAGTATTTT. It encodes CASSVEAPTDTQYF. The variable domain in full, completed from reference TRBV9 and TRBJ2-3, reads DSGVTQTPKHLITATGQRVTLRCSPRSGDLSVYWYQQSLDQGLQFLIQYYNGEERAKGNILERFSAQQFPDLHSELNLSSLELGDSALYFCASSVEAPTDTQYFGPGTRLTVL.

This clone was counted only a few times. This chain connects TRBV29-1 to TRBJ1-1; D may be TRBD1 (5 bases). This CDR3 is 11 amino acids long. Germline values: CDR1 SQVTM, CDR2 ANQGSEA. The ends were cut back, 7 bases at V and 1 base at J, with 7 bases in the middle. The CDR3 sequence: CSGGQNTEAFF. Written as DNA, the CDR3 is TGCAGCGGCGGACAGAACACTGAAGCTTTCTTT. Full variable domain (rest looked up from reference TRBV29-1 and TRBJ1-1): SAVISQKPSRDICQRGTSLTIQCQVDSQVTMMFWYRQQPGQSLTLIATANQGSEATYESGFVIDKFPISRPNLTFSTLTVSNMSPEDSSIYLCSGGQNTEAFFGQGTRLTVV.

In this sample, this clone turned up a few times. The chain couples TRBV18 to TRBJ2-6; D may be TRBD1 (5 bases). In germline, CDR1 is KGHSH, CDR2 LQKENI. The CDR3 is 15 amino acids. The V and J ends lost 6 bases and 1 base respectively, with 10 bases between them. The CDR3 loop reads CASSSQGSGANVLTF. CDR3 coding DNA: TGTGCCAGCTCTTCTCAGGGATCTGGGGCCAACGTCCTGACTTTC.

This sequence joins TRBV7-2 and TRBJ2-1, with 10 nucleotides matching TRBD2. CDR3 length: 15 amino acids. Germline V gives CDR1 SGHTA, CDR2 FQGNSA. J lost 2 bases, V lost 4 bases, and 2 bases had no gene match. CDR3 protein: CASSSGLAAYNEQFF. The CDR3 DNA is TGTGCCAGCAGCTCAGGACTAGCGGCCTACAATGAGCAGTTCTTC.

This clone was counted only a few times. The chain joins TRBV30 to TRBJ1-1, with D perhaps matching TRBD1 (5 bases). The CDR3 totals 16 residues. Trimming removed 0 bases at V and 0 bases at J, with 14 bases between. Germline V gives CDR1 GTSNPN, CDR2 SVGIG (reference sequence). The DNA of the CDR3 is TGTGCCTGGAGTGTAAGGATGTGGGGCATGAACACTGAAGCTTTCTTT. This encodes CAWSVRMWGMNTEAFF.

V and J are TRBV29-1 and TRBJ2-5; D is perhaps TRBD1 (6 bases). Trimming shortened V by 7 bases and J by 5 bases, and 23 bases separated the two germline ends. The germline gives CDR1 SQVTM, CDR2 ANQGSEA. The CDR3 loop spans 15 amino acids. For the CDR3, the DNA is TGCAGCGCCAGGGTGGGGCCAGGGGATCGCGAGACCCAGTACTTC. Translation: CSARVGPGDRETQYF.

This clone was seen a handful of times. The chain has TRBV30 and TRBJ1-3, with D hard to call. Trimming took 0 bases from V and 0 from J, leaving 9 bases between them. Germline-derived CDR1 and CDR2 are GTSNPN and SVGIG (reference sequence). The CDR3 runs to 15 residues. The CDR3 is CAWSVSQPSGNTIYF. Here the CDR3 DNA reads TGTGCCTGGAGTGTAAGCCAGCCCTCTGGAAACACCATATATTTT.

In its sample, this clone was seen once. J is TRBJ2-7 and V is TRBV19, with unresolved D. The CDR3 is 12 amino acids. Germline V gene data show CDR1 as LNHDA and CDR2 as SQIVND (reference sequence). The ends were cut back, 1 base at V and 4 bases at J, with 5 bases in the middle. The CDR3 nucleotides read TGTGCCAGTAGTATAGTAGGGTACGAGCAGTACTTC. This sequence encodes CASSIVGYEQYF.

This clone was seen a few times. The chain links TRBV7-9 to TRBJ1-1; D uncertain. The germline V gene has CDR1 SEHNR and CDR2 FQNEAQ (reference sequence). V lost 1 base and J lost 8, with 14 bases in between. This CDR3 is 14 amino acids long. CDR3 nucleotides: TGTGCCAGCAGCTTAGGTTTGGCAGTCATGGAAGCTTTCTTT. As protein: CASSLGLAVMEAFF.

This chain joins TRBV7-9 and TRBJ1-6; no reliable D call. Germline V CDR1 and CDR2: SEHNR, FQNEAQ (reference sequence). V was cut by 5 bases and J by 5 bases, with 4 bases left in between. The CDR3 extends over 12 amino acids. The CDR3: CASSHNNSPLHF. In DNA, the CDR3 is TGTGCCAGCAGCCACAATAATTCACCCCTCCACTTT. Full variable domain (missing parts from reference TRBV7-9 and TRBJ1-6): DTGVSQNPRHKITKRGQNVTFRCDPISEHNRLYWYRQTLGQGPEFLTYFQNEAQLEKSRLLSDRFSAERPKGSFSTLEIQRTEQGDSAMYLCASSHNNSPLHFGNGTRLTVT.

The V call is TRBV27, the J call TRBJ2-3; a possible D gene is TRBD2 (6 bases). Germline values: CDR1 MNHEY, CDR2 SMNVEV (reference sequence). The CDR3 runs 16 residues. The V gene lost 2 bases and the J gene lost 5 bases, with 17 bases spanning the gap. CDR3 nucleotide sequence: TGTGCCAGCAGTTTAGCCAGGACTACCTTCGGAGATACGCAGTATTTT. Translating gives CASSLARTTFGDTQYF.

The chain combines TRBV6-5 with TRBJ1-2, with TRBD1 matching 7 bases. Germline loops: CDR1 MNHEY, CDR2 SVGAGI. This CDR3 contains 14 residues. Losses at the gene ends were 10 bases for V and 6 bases for J; bases not matched to a gene: 14. CDR3 protein: CAISPPGQDHGYTF. CDR3 nucleotide sequence: TGTGCCATCAGCCCCCCAGGACAGGACCATGGCTACACCTTC.

The CDR3 spells CAWTTGPNTGELFF. The CDR3 coding sequence is TGTGCCTGGACCACAGGGCCGAACACCGGGGAGCTGTTTTTT. The rearrangement uses TRBV30 and TRBJ2-2, with a possible D match to TRBD1 (6 bases). The CDR3 is made up of 14 amino acids. The germline V and J ends were trimmed by 4 bases and 0 bases, with 9 bases remaining between them. CDR1 GTSNPN and CDR2 SVGIG come from the germline V gene (reference sequence).